The clone carrying this TCR beta chain was counted a few times. The antigen is unknown. The CDR3 is made up of 17 amino acids. With 7 bases clipped from V and 4 bases from J, the junction kept 12 bases outside the gene matches. Looked up from germline, CDR1 is LNHDA and CDR2 is SQIVND (reference sequence). The data originate from a study of shared clonotypes between healthy human individuals. Study-wide findings and caveats: Across subsets, estimated richness was generally greater for naive than for memory populations. The sole specimen, blood, was sampled, and tissue repertoires likely differ.

On sorted subsets, replicate PCRs used approximately 190 ng DNA, or about 30,000 T cell genomes. Assay: immunoSEQ multiplex PCR; the TCRdb copy retains only in-frame clones and omits some. The data show under 850,000 clones, 55% to 75% seen once. Each sample came from a Caucasian adult donor living in Nashville, Tennessee. Sequencing was carried out using memory CD4+ T cells sorted from blood. Subset meaning: CD45RA-negative fraction. This chain links TRBV19 with TRBJ1-3; TRBD1 aligns across 11 bases. This clonotype was obtained from a woman aged 25 to 39 in good health. The CDR3 loop is CASTDPRTGGVGNTIYF. CDR3 bases: TGTGCCAGTACCGACCCCCGGACAGGGGGCGTGGGAAACACCATATATTTT.